This TCR beta chain was recorded in a study of cytomegalovirus exposure and HLA in healthy donors. The germline gives CDR1 MNHEY, CDR2 SVGAGI. The CDR3 totals 13 residues. The trim removed 6 bases at V and 9 bases at J, leaving 5 bases unmatched. The primer mix had 60 Vbeta and 13 Jbeta primers. Assay used: immunoSEQ multiplex PCR; TCRdb lists only in-frame clones, some missing. Found here are 150,000 to 200,000 clones, 80% of them singletons; the top ten hold around 6%. The J gene is TRBJ1-5, the V gene TRBV6-5; 10 bases agree with TRBD1. The source is a man aged 40-50 years in good health and CMV-seronegative. The specimen was PBMCs. The CDR3 here is CASRGTGDSPQHF. CDR3 coding DNA: TGTGCCAGCAGGGGGACAGGGGACTCGCCCCAGCATTTT.